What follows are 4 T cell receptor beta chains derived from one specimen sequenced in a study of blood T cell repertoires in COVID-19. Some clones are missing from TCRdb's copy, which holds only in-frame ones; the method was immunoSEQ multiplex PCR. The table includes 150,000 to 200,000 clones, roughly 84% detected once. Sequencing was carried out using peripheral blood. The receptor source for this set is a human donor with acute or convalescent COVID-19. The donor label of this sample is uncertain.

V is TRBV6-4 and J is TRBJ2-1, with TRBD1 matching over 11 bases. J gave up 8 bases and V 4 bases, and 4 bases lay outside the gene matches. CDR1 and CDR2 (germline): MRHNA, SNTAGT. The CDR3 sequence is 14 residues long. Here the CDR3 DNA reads TGTGCCAGCAGTGGGACAGGGGGCCGCGATGAGCAGTTCTTC. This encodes CASSGTGGRDEQFF.

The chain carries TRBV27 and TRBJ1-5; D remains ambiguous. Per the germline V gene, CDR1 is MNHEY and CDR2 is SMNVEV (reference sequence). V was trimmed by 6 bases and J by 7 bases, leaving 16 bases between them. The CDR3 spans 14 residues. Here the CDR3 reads CASSLEWAGQPQHF. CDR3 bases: TGTGCCAGCAGCTTAGAGTGGGCCGGACAGCCCCAGCATTTT.

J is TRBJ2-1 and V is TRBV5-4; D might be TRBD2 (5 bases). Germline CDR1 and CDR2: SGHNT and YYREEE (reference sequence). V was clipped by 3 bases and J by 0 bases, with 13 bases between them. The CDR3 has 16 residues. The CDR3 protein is CASSSLGMSSYNEQFF. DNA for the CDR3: TGTGCCAGCAGCTCCCTCGGGATGAGCTCCTACAATGAGCAGTTCTTC.

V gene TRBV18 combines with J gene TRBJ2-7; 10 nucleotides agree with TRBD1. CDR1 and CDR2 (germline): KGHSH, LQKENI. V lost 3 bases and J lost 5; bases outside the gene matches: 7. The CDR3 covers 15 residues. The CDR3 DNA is TGTGCCAGCTCACCCATAGACAGGGGGCTCCACGAGCAGTACTTC. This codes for CASSPIDRGLHEQYF.